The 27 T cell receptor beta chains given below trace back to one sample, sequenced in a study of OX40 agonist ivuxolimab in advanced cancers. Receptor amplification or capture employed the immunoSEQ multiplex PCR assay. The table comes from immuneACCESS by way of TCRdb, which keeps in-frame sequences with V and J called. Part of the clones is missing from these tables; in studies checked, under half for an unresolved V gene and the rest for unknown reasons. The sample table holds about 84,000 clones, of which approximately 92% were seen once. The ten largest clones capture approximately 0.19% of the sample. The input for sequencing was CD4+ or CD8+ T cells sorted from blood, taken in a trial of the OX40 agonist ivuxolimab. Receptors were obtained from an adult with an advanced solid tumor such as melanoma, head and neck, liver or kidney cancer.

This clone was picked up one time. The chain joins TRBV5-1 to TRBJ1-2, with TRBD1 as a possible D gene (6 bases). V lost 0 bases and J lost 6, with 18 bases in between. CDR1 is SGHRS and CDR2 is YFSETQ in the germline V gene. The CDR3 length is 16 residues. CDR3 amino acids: CASSLGVGGAENGYTF. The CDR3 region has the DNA TGCGCCAGCAGCTTGGGGGTCGGGGGCGCGGAGAATGGCTACACCTTC.

As DNA, the CDR3 is TGTGCCAGCAGCTTACAACAGCAGTCGGAAAAACTGTTTTTT. It codes for CASSLQQQSEKLFF. The chain combines TRBV7-2 with TRBJ1-4; D not resolved. V lost 2 bases, J lost 8 bases, and 12 bases lay in between. The CDR3 covers 14 residues. The germline gives CDR1 SGHTA, CDR2 FQGNSA. Supplemented by reference TRBV7-2 and TRBJ1-4, the full variable domain reads GAGVSQSPSNKVTEKGKDVELRCDPISGHTALYWYRQSLGQGLEFLIYFQGNSAPDKSGLPSDRFSAERTGGSVSTLTIQRTQQEDSAVYLCASSLQQQSEKLFFGSGTQLSVL.

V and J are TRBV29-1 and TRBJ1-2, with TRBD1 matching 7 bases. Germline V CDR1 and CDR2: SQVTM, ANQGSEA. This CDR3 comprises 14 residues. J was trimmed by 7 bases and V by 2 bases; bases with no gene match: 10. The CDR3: CSVERDSGTSGYTF. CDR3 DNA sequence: TGCAGCGTTGAACGGGACAGCGGTACCTCTGGCTACACCTTC.

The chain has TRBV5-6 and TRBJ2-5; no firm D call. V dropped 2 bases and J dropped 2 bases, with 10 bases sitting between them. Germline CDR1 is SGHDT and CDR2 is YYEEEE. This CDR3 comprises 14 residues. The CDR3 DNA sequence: TGTGCCAGCAGCTTTGGTCTAAAACAAGAGACCCAGTACTTC. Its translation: CASSFGLKQETQYF.

The CDR3 DNA follows: TGTGCCAGCAGCCCCAACCAGAACAGGGGTGGCTATGGCTACACCTTC. Encoded protein: CASSPNQNRGGYGYTF. The chain combines TRBV5-4 with TRBJ1-2, with 7 bases lining up with TRBD1. CDR1 and CDR2 from the germline V gene are SGHNT and YYREEE (reference sequence). J was trimmed by 4 bases and V by 4 bases; bases with no gene match: 13. The CDR3 length is 16 residues.

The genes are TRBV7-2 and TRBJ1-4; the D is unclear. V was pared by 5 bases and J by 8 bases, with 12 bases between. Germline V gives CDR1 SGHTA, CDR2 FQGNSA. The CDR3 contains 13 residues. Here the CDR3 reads CASSIRPGEKLFF. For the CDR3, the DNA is TGTGCCAGCAGCATCCGCCCTGGCGAAAAACTGTTTTTT.

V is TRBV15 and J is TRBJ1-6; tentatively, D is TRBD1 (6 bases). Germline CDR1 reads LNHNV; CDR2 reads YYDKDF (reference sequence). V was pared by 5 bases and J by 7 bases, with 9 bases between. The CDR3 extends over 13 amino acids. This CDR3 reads CATSGGPNSPLHF. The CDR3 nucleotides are TGTGCCACCAGCGGGGGCCCCAATTCACCCCTCCACTTT.

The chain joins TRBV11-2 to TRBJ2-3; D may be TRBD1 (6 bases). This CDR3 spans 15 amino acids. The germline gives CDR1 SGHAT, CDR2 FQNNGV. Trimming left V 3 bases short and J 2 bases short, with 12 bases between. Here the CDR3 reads CASSFTGTVTDTQYF. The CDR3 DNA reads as TGTGCCAGCAGCTTCACAGGGACCGTCACAGATACGCAGTATTTT. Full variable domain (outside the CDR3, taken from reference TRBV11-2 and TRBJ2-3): EAGVAQSPRYKIIEKRQSVAFWCNPISGHATLYWYQQILGQGPKLLIQFQNNGVVDDSQLPKDRFSAERLKGVDSTLKIQPAKLEDSAVYLCASSFTGTVTDTQYFGPGTRLTVL.

The CDR3 DNA reads as TGTGCCAGCAGAGAGGACAGCTATAGCAATCAGCCCCAGCATTTT. It encodes CASREDSYSNQPQHF. The chain combines TRBV6-6 with TRBJ1-5, with D perhaps matching TRBD1 (6 bases). This CDR3 contains 15 residues. Germline loops: CDR1 MNHNY, CDR2 SVGAGI (reference sequence). V lost 6 bases and J 0 bases, leaving 12 bases between the germline ends.

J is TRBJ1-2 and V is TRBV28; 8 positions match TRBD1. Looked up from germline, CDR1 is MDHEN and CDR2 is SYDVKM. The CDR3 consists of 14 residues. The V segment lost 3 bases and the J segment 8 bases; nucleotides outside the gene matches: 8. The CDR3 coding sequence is TGTGCCAGCAGTTTCCCCACAGGGGGGCGCGGCTACACCTTC. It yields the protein CASSFPTGGRGYTF.

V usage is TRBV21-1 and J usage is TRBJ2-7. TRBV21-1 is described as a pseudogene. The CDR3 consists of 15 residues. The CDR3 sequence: CASSRDLWGNYEQYF. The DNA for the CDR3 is TGTGCCAGCAGCAGAGACTTATGGGGTAACTACGAGCAGTACTTC.

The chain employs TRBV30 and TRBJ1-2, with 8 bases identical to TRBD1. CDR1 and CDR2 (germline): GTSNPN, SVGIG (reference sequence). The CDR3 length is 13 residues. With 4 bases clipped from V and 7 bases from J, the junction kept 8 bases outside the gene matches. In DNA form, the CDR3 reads TGTGCCTGGACCCGGACAGGGACGGGTGGCTACACCTTC. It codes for CAWTRTGTGGYTF. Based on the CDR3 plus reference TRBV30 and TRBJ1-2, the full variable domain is SQTIHQWPATLVQPVGSPLSLECTVEGTSNPNLYWYRQAAGRGLQLLFYSVGIGQISSEVPQNLSASRPQDRQFILSSKKLLLSDSGFYLCAWTRTGTGGYTFGSGTRLTVV.

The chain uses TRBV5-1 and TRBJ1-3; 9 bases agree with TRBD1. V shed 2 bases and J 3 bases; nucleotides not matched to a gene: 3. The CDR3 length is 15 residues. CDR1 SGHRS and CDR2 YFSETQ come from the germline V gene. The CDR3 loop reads CASSLQGAGGNTIYF. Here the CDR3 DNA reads TGCGCCAGCAGCTTACAGGGGGCTGGTGGAAACACCATATATTTT. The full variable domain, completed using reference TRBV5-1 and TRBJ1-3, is KAGVTQTPRYLIKTRGQQVTLSCSPISGHRSVSWYQQTPGQGLQFLFEYFSETQRNKGNFPGRFSGRQFSNSRSEMNVSTLELGDSALYLCASSLQGAGGNTIYFGEGSWLTVV.

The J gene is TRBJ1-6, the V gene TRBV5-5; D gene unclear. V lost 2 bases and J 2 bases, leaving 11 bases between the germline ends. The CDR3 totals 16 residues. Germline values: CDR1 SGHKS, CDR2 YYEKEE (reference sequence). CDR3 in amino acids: CASSLRGGTYNSPLHF. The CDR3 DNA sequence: TGTGCCAGCAGCTTAAGAGGAGGGACCTATAATTCACCCCTCCACTTT.

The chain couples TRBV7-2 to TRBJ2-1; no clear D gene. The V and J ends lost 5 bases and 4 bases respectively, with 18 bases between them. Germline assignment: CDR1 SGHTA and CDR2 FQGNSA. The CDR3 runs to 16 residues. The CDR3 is CASSPPRHRFYNEQFF. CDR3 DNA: TGTGCCAGCAGCCCACCACGCCACCGTTTTTACAATGAGCAGTTCTTC.

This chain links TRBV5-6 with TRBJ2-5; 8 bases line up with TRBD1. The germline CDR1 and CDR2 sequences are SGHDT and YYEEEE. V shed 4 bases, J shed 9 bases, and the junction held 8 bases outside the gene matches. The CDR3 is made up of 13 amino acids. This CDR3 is CASSPGQGSAQYF. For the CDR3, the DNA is TGTGCCAGCAGCCCCGGACAGGGATCGGCCCAGTACTTC. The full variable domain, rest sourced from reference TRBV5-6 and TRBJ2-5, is DAGVTQSPTHLIKTRGQQVTLRCSPKSGHDTVSWYQQALGQGPQFIFQYYEEEERQRGNFPDRFSGHQFPNYSSELNVNALLLGDSALYLCASSPGQGSAQYFGPGTRLLVL.

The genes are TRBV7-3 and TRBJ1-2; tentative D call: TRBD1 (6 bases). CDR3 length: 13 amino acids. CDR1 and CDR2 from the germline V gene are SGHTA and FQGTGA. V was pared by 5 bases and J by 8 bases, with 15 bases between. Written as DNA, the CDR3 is TGTGCCAGCAGCGGGTCGGGCAGGGGAGGCTACACCTTC. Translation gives CASSGSGRGGYTF.

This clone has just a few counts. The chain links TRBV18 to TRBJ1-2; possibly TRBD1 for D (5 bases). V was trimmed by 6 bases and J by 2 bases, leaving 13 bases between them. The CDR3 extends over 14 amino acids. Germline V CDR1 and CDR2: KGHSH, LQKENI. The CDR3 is CASSRAGLNYGYTF. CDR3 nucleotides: TGTGCCAGCTCCCGCGCGGGGCTGAACTATGGCTACACCTTC. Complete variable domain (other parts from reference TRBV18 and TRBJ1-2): NAGVMQNPRHLVRRRGQEARLRCSPMKGHSHVYWYRQLPEEGLKFMVYLQKENIIDESGMPKERFSAEFPKEGPSILRIQQVVRGDSAAYFCASSRAGLNYGYTFGSGTRLTVV.

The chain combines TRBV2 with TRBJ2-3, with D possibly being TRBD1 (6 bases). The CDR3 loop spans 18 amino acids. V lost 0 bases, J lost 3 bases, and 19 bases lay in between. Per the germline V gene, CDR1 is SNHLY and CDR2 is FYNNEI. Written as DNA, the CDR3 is TGTGCCAGCAGTGAAGCGGGTAGAACAGGGTGGTTTACAGATACGCAGTATTTT. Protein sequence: CASSEAGRTGWFTDTQYF.

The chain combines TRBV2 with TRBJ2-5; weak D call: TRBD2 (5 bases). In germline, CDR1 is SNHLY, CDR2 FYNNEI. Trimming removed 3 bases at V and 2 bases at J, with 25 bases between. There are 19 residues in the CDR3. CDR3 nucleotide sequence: TGTGCCAGCAGTGATCGGGCTGGGAGCGCTAGAACCGGGCAAGAGACCCAGTACTTC. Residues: CASSDRAGSARTGQETQYF.

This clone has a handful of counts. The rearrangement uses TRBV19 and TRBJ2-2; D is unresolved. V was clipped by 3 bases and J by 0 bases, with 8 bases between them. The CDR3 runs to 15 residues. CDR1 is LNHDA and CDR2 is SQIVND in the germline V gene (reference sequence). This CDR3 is CASSISTANTGELFF. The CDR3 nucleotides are TGTGCCAGTAGTATCAGCACGGCGAACACCGGGGAGCTGTTTTTT. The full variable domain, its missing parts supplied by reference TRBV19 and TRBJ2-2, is DGGITQSPKYLFRKEGQNVTLSCEQNLNHDAMYWYRQDPGQGLRLIYYSQIVNDFQKGDIAEGYSVSREKKESFPLTVTSAQKNPTAFYLCASSISTANTGELFFGEGSRLTVL.

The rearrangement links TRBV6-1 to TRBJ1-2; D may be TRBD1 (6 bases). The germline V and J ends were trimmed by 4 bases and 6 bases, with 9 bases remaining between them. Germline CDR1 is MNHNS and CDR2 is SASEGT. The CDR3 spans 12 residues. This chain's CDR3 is CASSAGVDGYTF. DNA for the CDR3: TGTGCCAGCAGTGCAGGGGTCGATGGCTACACCTTC.

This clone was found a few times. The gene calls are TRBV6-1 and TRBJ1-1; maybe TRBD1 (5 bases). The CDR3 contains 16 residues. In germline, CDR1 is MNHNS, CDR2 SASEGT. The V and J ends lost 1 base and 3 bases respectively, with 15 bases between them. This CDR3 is CASSEGTAGPYTEAFF. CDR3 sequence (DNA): TGTGCCAGCAGTGAAGGTACGGCGGGGCCTTACACTGAAGCTTTCTTT.

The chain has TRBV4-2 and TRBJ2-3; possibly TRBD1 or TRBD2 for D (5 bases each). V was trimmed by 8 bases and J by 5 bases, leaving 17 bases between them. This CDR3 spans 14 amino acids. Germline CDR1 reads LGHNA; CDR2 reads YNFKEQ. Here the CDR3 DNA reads TGTGCCAGCCGAATGGGACCCGACCAAGATACGCAGTATTTT. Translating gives CASRMGPDQDTQYF.

CDR3 DNA: TGTGCCAGCTCACCAGGGTTGGACGAAAAACTGTTTTTT. Its translation is CASSPGLDEKLFF. V is TRBV18 and J is TRBJ1-4; D gene uncertain. Germline values: CDR1 KGHSH, CDR2 LQKENI. The V and J ends lost 2 bases and 8 bases respectively, with 9 bases between them. This CDR3 region has 13 residues.

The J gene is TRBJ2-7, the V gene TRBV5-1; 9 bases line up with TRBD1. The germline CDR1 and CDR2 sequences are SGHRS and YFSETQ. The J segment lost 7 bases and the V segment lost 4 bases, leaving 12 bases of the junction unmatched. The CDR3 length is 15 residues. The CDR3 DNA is TGCGCCAGCAGCGTGGGGACAGGGCCCAACATGGAGCAGTACGTC. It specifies CASSVGTGPNMEQYV.

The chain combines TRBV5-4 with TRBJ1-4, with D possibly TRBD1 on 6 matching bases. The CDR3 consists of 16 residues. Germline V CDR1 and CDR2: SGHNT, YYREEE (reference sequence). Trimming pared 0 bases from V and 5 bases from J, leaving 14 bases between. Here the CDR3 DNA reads TGTGCCAGCAGCTTGGGGGGCGGGGGCTACAATGAAAAACTGTTTTTT. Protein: CASSLGGGGYNEKLFF.